These T cell receptor beta chains were read from a single sample in a study of blood T cell repertoires in COVID-19. This table comes from immunoSEQ multiplex PCR, and its TCRdb copy is limited to in-frame clones, with some not included. The table shows 300,000 to 400,000 clones, with approximately 91% occurring only once. The specimen was PBMCs or T cells enriched from blood (not recorded which). The receptor source for this set is a man aged 55 to 69 who had recovered from COVID-19. The CDR3 runs from the conserved cysteine through the conserved F or W. A D gene is named only where the DNA matches it firmly. Clone size, where shown, is once, few, many, or a class for clones that have expanded.

NA	TRBV3-1/TRBV3-2	TRBJ1-6	TRBD1	TGTGCCAGCAGCCAAGGTCAGGGGGCTAATTCACCCCTCCACTTT	CASSQGQGANSPLHF
NA	TRBV24-1	TRBJ2-5	NA	TGTGCCACCAGTGCTGAACTAGCGACAGGAGAGACCCAGTACTTC	CATSAELATGETQYF
NA	TRBV6-5	TRBJ1-5	NA	TGTGCCAGCAGCCTGGGACTGATTAGCAATCAGCCCCAGCATTTT	CASSLGLISNQPQHF
NA	TRBV28	TRBJ2-1	NA	TGTGCCAGCAGTTTCAGGGCAGGCAATGAGCAGTTCTTC	CASSFRAGNEQFF
NA	TRBV7-3	TRBJ2-3	TRBD1	TGTGCCAGCAGCCCCACCCTCGGGACAGGGGACGATACGCAGTATTTT	CASSPTLGTGDDTQYF
once	TRBV30	TRBJ2-3	TRBD2	TGTGCCTGGACCCTAGGACTAGCGAACACAGATACGCAGTATTTT	CAWTLGLANTDTQYF
NA	TRBV2	TRBJ1-4	TRBD1	TGTGCCAGCTTCCGGGACAGGCAAAATGAAAAACTGTTTTTT	CASFRDRQNEKLFF
once	TRBV11-2	TRBJ2-3	TRBD2	TGTGCCAGCAGATTAAGGACACTAGCGGCGAGCACAGATACGCAGTATTTT	CASRLRTLAASTDTQYF
NA	TRBV6-4	TRBJ2-3	NA	TGTGCCAGCAGTCGCGGAGGCCCAATGACTAGCACAGATACGCAGTATTTT	CASSRGGPMTSTDTQYF
NA	TRBV10-2	TRBJ2-7	TRBD1	TGCGCCAGCAAATCGGACAGGGGCTACGAGCAGTACTTC	CASKSDRGYEQYF
NA	TRBV6-2/TRBV6-3	TRBJ1-2	TRBD1	TGTGCCAGCAGTTCTGACAGGGCCTATGGCTACACCTTC	CASSSDRAYGYTF
NA	TRBV11-2	TRBJ2-1	TRBD2	TGTGCCAGCAGCTCTGGCGGGAGAATGGAGGGCTACAATGAGCAGTTCTTC	CASSSGGRMEGYNEQFF
few	TRBV5-4	TRBJ2-7	NA	TGTGCCAGCAGCTCGCAGAACACCTACGAGCAGTACTTC	CASSSQNTYEQYF